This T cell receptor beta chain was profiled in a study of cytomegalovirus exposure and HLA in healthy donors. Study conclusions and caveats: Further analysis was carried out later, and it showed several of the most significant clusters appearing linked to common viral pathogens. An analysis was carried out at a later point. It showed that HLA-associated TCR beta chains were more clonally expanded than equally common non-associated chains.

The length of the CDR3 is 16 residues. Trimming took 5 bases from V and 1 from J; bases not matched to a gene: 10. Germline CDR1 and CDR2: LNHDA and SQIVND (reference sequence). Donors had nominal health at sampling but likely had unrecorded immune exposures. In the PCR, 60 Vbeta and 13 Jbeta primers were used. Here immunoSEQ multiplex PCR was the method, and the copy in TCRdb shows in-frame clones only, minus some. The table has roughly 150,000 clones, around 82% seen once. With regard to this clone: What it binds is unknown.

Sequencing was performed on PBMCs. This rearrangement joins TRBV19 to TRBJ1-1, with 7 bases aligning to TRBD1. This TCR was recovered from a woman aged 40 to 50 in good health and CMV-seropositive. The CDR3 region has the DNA TGTGCCAGTAGTTTAAGGGACAGCTATGAGAACACTGAAGCTTTCTTT. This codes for CASSLRDSYENTEAFF.